Presented here are 3 T cell receptor beta chains from one specimen sequenced in a study of naive and memory T cell subsets. TCR cDNA received a 3' ligated oligonucleotide that carried a UMI. Four PCR rounds used nested alpha and beta constant region primers plus the SP2 primer. In TCRdb, the UMI-ligation and nested PCR reads were re-called with MiXCR into one record per CDR3 protein. The sample lists more than 25,000 distinct CDR3 sequences; roughly 5.2% were seen once. Material for sequencing was blood. The receptors shown here come from an adult in good health.

The rearrangement links TRBV7-9 to TRBJ2-4; D is possibly TRBD2 (5 bases). V lost 2 bases to trimming and J lost 7 bases, with 15 bases between them. In germline, CDR1 is SEHNR, CDR2 FQNEAQ (reference sequence). The CDR3 has 15 amino acids. CDR3: CASSLLGEGLNIQYF. CDR3 DNA sequence: TGTGCCAGCAGCTTACTCGGCGAGGGTCTCAACATTCAGTACTTC.

There are many counts of this clonotype. The J gene is TRBJ2-1, the V gene TRBV29-1; no reliable D call. Per the germline V gene, CDR1 is SQVTM and CDR2 is ANQGSEA. V dropped 0 bases and J dropped 12 bases, with 15 bases sitting between them. This CDR3 spans 13 amino acids. CDR3 amino acids: CSVEEGSGRGQFF. DNA for the CDR3: TGCAGCGTTGAAGAGGGATCCGGGCGCGGGCAGTTCTTC.

This chain joins TRBV19 and TRBJ1-5, with D possibly TRBD1 on 5 matching bases. The germline gives CDR1 LNHDA, CDR2 SQIVND (reference sequence). CDR3 size: 15 residues. Deletions cut 3 bases from V and 3 bases from J, with 12 bases between. This chain's CDR3 is CASSIGDRINQPQHF. The CDR3 DNA follows: TGTGCCAGTAGTATTGGGGACCGCATCAATCAGCCCCAGCATTTT.